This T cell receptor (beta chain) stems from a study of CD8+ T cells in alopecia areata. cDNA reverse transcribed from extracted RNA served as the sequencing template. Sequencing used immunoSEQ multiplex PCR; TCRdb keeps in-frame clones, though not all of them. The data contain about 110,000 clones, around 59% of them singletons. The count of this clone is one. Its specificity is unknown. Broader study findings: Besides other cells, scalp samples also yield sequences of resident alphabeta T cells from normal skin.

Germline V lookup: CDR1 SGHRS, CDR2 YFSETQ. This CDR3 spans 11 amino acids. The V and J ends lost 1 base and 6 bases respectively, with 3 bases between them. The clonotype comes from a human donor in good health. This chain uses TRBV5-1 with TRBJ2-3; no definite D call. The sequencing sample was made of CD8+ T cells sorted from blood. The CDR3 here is CASSLLDTQYF. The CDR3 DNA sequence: TGCGCCAGCAGCTTGTTGGATACGCAGTATTTT. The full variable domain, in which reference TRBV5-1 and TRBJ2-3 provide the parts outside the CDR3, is KAGVTQTPRYLIKTRGQQVTLSCSPISGHRSVSWYQQTPGQGLQFLFEYFSETQRNKGNFPGRFSGRQFSNSRSEMNVSTLELGDSALYLCASSLLDTQYFGPGTRLTVL.